Given below is one TCR beta chain in context. The V segment lost 4 bases and the J segment 7 bases; nucleotides outside the gene matches: 7. From germline, CDR1 is LGHNA and CDR2 YSLEER. CDR3 length equals 15 residues. This sample is drawn from a study of T-cell memory formation after mild COVID-19. From 5'RACE with constant-segment primers came TCR alpha and TCR beta cDNA libraries that carried sample barcodes and UMIs. TCRdb reprocessed the 5' RACE reads via MiXCR and lists one record per CDR3 protein. The table lists about 350,000 distinct CDR3 sequences, 20% to 25% of them singletons. The clonotype originates from a man younger than 30 who had mild COVID-19 (a few samples of this study predate the infection). Cell type and time point are not known. Sequencing used PBMCs or a T cell subset sorted from them (not recorded which). This sequence joins TRBV4-3 and TRBJ2-1; 10 bases match TRBD2. The CDR3 loop is CASSRPGLARNEQFF. CDR3 coding DNA: TGCGCCAGCAGCCGGCCGGGACTAGCGAGGAATGAGCAGTTCTTC.